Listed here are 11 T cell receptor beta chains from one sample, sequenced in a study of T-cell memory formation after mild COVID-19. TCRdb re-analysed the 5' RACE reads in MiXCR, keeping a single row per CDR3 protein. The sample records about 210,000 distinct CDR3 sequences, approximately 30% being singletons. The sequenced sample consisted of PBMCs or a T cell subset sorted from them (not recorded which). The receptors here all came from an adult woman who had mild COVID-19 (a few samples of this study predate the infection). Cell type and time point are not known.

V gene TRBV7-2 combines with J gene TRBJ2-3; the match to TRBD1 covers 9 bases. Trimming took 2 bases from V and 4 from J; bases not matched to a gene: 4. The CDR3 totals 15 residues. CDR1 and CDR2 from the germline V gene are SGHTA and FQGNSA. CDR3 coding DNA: TGTGCCAGCAGCTTATGGACAGGGGTCTCAGATACGCAGTATTTT. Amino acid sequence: CASSLWTGVSDTQYF.

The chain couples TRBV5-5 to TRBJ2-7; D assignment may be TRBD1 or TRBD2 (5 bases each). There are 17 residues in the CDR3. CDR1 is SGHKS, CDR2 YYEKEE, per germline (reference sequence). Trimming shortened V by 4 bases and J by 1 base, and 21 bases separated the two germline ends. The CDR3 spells CASSPGGLRDGSYEQYF. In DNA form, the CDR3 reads TGTGCCAGCAGCCCGGGTGGATTAAGGGACGGTTCCTACGAGCAGTACTTC.

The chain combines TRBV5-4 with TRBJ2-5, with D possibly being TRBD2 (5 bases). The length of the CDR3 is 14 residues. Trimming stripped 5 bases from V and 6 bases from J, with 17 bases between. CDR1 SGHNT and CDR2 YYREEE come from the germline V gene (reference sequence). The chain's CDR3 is CASRPEAEGKTQYF. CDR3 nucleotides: TGTGCCAGCAGGCCCGAGGCCGAGGGAAAGACCCAGTACTTC.

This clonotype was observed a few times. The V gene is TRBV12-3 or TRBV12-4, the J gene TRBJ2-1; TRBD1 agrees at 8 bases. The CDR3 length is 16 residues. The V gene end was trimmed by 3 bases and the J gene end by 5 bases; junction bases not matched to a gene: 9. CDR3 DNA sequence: TGTGCCAGCAGTTTTCGGAGTCAGGGGGCGGACAATGAGCAGTTCTTC. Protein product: CASSFRSQGADNEQFF.

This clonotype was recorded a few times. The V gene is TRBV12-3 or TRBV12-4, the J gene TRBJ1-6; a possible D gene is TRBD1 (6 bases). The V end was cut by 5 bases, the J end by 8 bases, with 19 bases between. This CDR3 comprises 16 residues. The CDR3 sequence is CASSPHTGRRDSPLHF. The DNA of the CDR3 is TGTGCCAGCAGTCCCCACACAGGGAGGAGGGATTCACCCCTCCACTTT.

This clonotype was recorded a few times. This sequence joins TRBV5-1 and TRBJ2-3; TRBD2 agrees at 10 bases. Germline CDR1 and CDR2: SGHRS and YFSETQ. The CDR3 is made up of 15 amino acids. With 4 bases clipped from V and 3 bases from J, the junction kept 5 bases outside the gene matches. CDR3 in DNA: TGCGCCAGCAGCCGTATAGCGGGAGGAACAGATACGCAGTATTTT. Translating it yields CASSRIAGGTDTQYF.

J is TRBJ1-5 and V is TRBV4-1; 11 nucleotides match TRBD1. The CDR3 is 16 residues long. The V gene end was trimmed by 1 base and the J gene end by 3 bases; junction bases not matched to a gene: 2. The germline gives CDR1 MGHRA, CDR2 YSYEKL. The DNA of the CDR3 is TGCGCCAGCAGCCAAGGGGGACAGGGGGTCAATCAGCCCCAGCATTTT. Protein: CASSQGGQGVNQPQHF.

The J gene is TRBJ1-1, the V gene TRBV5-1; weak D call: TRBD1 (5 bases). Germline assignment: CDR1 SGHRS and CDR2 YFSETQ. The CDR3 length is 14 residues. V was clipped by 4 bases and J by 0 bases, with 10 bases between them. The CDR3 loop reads CASSHGHMNTEAFF. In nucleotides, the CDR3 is TGCGCCAGCAGCCATGGACACATGAACACTGAAGCTTTCTTT.

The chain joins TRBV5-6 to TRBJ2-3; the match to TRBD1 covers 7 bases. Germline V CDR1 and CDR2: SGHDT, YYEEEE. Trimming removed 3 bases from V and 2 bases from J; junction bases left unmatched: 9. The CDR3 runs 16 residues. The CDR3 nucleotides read TGTGCCAGCAGCTCGTTGAGCGACAGGGACACAGATACGCAGTATTTT. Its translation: CASSSLSDRDTDTQYF.

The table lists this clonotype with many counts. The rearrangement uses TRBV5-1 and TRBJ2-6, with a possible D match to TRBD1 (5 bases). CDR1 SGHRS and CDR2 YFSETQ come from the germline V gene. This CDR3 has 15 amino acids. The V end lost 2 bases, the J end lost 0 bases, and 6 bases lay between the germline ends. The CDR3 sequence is CASSLDSSGANVLTF. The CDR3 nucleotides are TGCGCCAGCAGCTTAGACAGCTCTGGGGCCAACGTCCTGACTTTC.

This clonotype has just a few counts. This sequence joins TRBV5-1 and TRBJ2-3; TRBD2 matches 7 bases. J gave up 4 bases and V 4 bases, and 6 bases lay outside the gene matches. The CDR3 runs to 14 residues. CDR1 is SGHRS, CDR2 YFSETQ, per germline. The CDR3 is CASSPGGGADTQYF. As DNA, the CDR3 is TGCGCCAGCAGCCCTGGCGGGGGTGCAGATACGCAGTATTTT. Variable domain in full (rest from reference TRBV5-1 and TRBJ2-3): KAGVTQTPRYLIKTRGQQVTLSCSPISGHRSVSWYQQTPGQGLQFLFEYFSETQRNKGNFPGRFSGRQFSNSRSEMNVSTLELGDSALYLCASSPGGGADTQYFGPGTRLTVL.